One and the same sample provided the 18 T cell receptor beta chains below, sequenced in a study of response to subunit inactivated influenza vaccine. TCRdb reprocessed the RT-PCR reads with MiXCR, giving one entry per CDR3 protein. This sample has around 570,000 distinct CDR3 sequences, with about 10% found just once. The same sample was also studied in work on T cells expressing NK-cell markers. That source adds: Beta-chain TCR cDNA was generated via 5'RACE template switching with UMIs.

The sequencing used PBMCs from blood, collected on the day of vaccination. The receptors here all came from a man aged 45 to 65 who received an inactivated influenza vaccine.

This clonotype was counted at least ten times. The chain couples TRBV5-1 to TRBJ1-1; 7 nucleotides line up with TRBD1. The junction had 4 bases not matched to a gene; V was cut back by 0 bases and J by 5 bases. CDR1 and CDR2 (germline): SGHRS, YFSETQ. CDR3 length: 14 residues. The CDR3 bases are TGCGCCAGCAGCTTGGAACCGGGACAGACTGAAGCTTTCTTT. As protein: CASSLEPGQTEAFF. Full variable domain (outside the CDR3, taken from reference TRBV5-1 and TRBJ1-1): KAGVTQTPRYLIKTRGQQVTLSCSPISGHRSVSWYQQTPGQGLQFLFEYFSETQRNKGNFPGRFSGRQFSNSRSEMNVSTLELGDSALYLCASSLEPGQTEAFFGQGTRLTVV.

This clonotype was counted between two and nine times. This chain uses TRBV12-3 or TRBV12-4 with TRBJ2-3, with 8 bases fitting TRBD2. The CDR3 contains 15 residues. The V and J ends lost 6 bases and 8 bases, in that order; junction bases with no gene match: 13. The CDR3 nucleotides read TGTGCCAGCAGCCTCGGGACTAGTTGGGGCAGTACGCAGTATTTT. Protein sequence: CASSLGTSWGSTQYF.

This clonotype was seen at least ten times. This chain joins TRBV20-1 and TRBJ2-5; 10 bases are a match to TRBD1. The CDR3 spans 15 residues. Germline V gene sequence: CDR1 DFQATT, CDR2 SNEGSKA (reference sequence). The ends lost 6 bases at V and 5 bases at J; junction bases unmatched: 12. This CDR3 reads CSAQIPGQGSETQYF. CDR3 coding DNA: TGCAGTGCGCAAATACCGGGACAGGGGTCCGAGACCCAGTACTTC.

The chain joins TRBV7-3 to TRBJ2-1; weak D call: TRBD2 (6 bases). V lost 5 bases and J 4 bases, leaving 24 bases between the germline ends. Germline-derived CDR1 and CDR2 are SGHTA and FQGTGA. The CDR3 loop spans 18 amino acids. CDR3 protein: CASSALASETLTYNEQFF. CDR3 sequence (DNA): TGTGCCAGCAGCGCCCTCGCTAGCGAGACACTAACATACAATGAGCAGTTCTTC.

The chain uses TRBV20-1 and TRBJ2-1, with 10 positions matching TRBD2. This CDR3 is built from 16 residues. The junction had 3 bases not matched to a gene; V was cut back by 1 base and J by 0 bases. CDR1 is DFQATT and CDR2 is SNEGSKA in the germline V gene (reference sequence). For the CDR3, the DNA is TGCAGTGCTAGAGTGTCTAGCGGGGGCTCCTACAATGAGCAGTTCTTC. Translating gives CSARVSSGGSYNEQFF.

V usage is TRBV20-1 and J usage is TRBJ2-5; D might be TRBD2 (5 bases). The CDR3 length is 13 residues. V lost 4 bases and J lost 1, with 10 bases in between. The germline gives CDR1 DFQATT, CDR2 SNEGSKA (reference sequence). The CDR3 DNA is TGCAGTGCTAACCCCGAGGGCCAAGAGACCCAGTACTTC. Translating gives CSANPEGQETQYF.

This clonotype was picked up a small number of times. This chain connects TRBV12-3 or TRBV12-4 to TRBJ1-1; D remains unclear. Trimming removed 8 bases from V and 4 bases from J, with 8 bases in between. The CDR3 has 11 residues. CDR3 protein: CASAVGTEAFF. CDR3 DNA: TGTGCCAGCGCGGTGGGCACTGAAGCTTTCTTT.

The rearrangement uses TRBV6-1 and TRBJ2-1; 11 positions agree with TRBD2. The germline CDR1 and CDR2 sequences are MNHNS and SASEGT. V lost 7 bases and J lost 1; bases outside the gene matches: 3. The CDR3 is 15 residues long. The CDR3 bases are TGTGCCAGCACCCCTAGCGGGAGGTCCTACAATGAGCAGTTCTTC. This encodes CASTPSGRSYNEQFF.

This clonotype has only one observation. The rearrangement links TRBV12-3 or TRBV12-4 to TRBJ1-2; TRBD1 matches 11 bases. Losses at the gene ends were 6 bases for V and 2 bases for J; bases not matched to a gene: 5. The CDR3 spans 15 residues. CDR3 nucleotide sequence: TGTGCCAGCAGCTACGGGACAGGGGGAAACTATGGCTACACCTTC. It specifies CASSYGTGGNYGYTF.

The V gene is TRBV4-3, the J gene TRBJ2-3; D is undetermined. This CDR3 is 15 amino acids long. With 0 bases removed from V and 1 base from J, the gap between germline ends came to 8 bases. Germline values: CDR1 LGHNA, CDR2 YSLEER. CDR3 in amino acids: CASSQDGTRTDTQYF. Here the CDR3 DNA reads TGCGCCAGCAGCCAAGACGGTACGCGCACAGATACGCAGTATTTT.

The CDR3 DNA follows: TGTGCCACCAGCGGGACAGGGTATGAAAAACTGTTTTTT. The encoded protein is CATSGTGYEKLFF. The genes are TRBV10-3 and TRBJ1-4; 9 bases match TRBD1. This CDR3 is built from 13 residues. CDR1 and CDR2 (germline): ENHRY, SYGVKD. V lost 10 bases and J lost 6; bases outside the gene matches: 6.

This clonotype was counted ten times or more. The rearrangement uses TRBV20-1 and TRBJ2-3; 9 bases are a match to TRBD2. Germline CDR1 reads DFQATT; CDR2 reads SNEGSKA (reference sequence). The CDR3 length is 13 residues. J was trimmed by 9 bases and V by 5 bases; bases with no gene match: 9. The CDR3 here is CSARLAGRITQYF. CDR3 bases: TGCAGTGCTCGGCTAGCGGGACGAATAACGCAGTATTTT.

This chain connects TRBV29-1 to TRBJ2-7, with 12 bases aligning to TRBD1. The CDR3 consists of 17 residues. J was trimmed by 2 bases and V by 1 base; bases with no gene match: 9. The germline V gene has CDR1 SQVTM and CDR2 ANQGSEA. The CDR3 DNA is TGCAGCGTTGAAGTCGGGACAGGGGGCGCTTACACCTACGAGCAGTACTTC. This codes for CSVEVGTGGAYTYEQYF.

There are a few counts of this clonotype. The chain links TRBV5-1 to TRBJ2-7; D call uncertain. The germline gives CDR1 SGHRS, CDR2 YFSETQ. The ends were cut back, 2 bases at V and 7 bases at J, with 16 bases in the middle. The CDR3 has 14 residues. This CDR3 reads CASSLDSIAGEQYF. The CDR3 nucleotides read TGCGCCAGCAGCTTAGACTCGATTGCCGGGGAGCAGTACTTC. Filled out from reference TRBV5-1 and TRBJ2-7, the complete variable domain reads KAGVTQTPRYLIKTRGQQVTLSCSPISGHRSVSWYQQTPGQGLQFLFEYFSETQRNKGNFPGRFSGRQFSNSRSEMNVSTLELGDSALYLCASSLDSIAGEQYFGPGTRLTVT.

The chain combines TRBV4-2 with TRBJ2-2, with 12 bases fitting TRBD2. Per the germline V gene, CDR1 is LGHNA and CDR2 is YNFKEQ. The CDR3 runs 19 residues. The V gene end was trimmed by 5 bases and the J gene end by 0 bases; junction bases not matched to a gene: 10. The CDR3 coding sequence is TGTGCCAGCAGCGGCGGGACTAGCGGGCGTGCTGCGAACACCGGGGAGCTGTTTTTT. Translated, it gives CASSGGTSGRAANTGELFF.

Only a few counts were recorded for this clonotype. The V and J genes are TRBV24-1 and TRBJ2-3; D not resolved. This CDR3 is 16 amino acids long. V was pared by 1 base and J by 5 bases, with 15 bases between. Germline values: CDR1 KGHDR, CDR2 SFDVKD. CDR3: CATSDFWATEEDTQYF. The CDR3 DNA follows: TGTGCCACCAGTGATTTTTGGGCCACCGAAGAAGATACGCAGTATTTT.

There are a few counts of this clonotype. The CDR3 protein is CASSFFRTSGIEQFF. DNA for the CDR3: TGCGCCAGCAGCTTCTTCCGGACTAGCGGGATTGAGCAGTTCTTC. This chain uses TRBV5-1 with TRBJ2-1; TRBD2 matches 12 bases. The CDR3 runs to 15 residues. Looked up from germline, CDR1 is SGHRS and CDR2 is YFSETQ. J gave up 9 bases and V 2 bases, and 6 bases lay outside the gene matches. Full variable domain (missing parts from reference TRBV5-1 and TRBJ2-1): KAGVTQTPRYLIKTRGQQVTLSCSPISGHRSVSWYQQTPGQGLQFLFEYFSETQRNKGNFPGRFSGRQFSNSRSEMNVSTLELGDSALYLCASSFFRTSGIEQFFGPGTRLTVL.

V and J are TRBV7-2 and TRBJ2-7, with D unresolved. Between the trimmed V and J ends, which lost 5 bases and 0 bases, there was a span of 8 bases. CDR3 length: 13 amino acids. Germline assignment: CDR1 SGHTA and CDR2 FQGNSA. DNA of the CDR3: TGTGCCAGCAGCGCAGTTAACTCCTACGAGCAGTACTTC. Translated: CASSAVNSYEQYF.